These T cell receptor beta chains were read from a single sample in a study of patients and donors after allogeneic stem cell transplantation. TCRdb reprocessed the RT-PCR reads with MiXCR, giving one entry per CDR3 protein. The sample has approximately 160,000 distinct CDR3 sequences, 30% seen once. The sample comprised blood, either unsorted or a sorted T cell fraction (not recorded which). All receptors derive from a human donor who was either an allogeneic HSCT recipient or a stem cell or donor lymphocyte infusion donor (not recorded which). It is not recorded whose cells these are; they may come from a transplant donor. Each CDR3 is given with its conserved first and last residue. The D gene is left open where the match is weak. Clone sizes are given selectively: once, few, many, or a class where the clone is expanded.

clone_size: few; d_call: -; v_call: TRBV6-5; j_call: TRBJ1-2; cdr3_aa: CASSYSPGNYGYTF; cdr3_nt: TGTGCCAGCAGTTACTCCCCAGGGAATTATGGCTACACCTTC
clone_size: many; d_call: -; v_call: TRBV15; j_call: TRBJ1-4; cdr3_aa: CATSGGPSNEKLFF; cdr3_nt: TGTGCCACCAGCGGGGGACCGAGTAATGAAAAACTGTTTTTT
clone_size: -; d_call: TRBD2; v_call: TRBV5-1; j_call: TRBJ2-1; cdr3_aa: CASSLEQREGNEQFF; cdr3_nt: TGCGCCAGCAGCTTGGAGCAGCGGGAGGGGAATGAGCAGTTCTTC
clone_size: -; d_call: -; v_call: TRBV6-2/TRBV6-3; j_call: TRBJ1-5; cdr3_aa: CASSSGHSFNQPQHF; cdr3_nt: TGTGCCAGCAGTTCGGGACACTCGTTCAATCAGCCCCAGCATTTT
clone_size: -; d_call: -; v_call: TRBV12-3/TRBV12-4; j_call: TRBJ2-3; cdr3_aa: CASTPTGDTQYF; cdr3_nt: TGTGCCAGCACCCCGACCGGGGATACGCAGTATTTT
clone_size: many; d_call: -; v_call: TRBV20-1; j_call: TRBJ1-5; cdr3_aa: CSAALDGNQPQHF; cdr3_nt: TGCAGTGCTGCCCTGGATGGTAATCAGCCCCAGCATTTT
clone_size: few; d_call: -; v_call: TRBV12-3/TRBV12-4; j_call: TRBJ2-3; cdr3_aa: CASSFRTAPDTQYF; cdr3_nt: TGTGCCAGCAGTTTCAGAACTGCCCCAGATACGCAGTATTTT
clone_size: -; d_call: -; v_call: TRBV6-6; j_call: TRBJ1-3; cdr3_aa: CASSFPEEKDFSGNTIYF; cdr3_nt: TGTGCCAGCAGTTTCCCCGAAGAGAAGGACTTCTCTGGAAACACCATATATTTT
clone_size: many; d_call: -; v_call: TRBV4-1; j_call: TRBJ1-4; cdr3_aa: CASSFSGAGTNEKLFF; cdr3_nt: TGCGCCAGCAGTTTTTCGGGCGCAGGGACCAATGAAAAACTGTTTTTT
clone_size: -; d_call: TRBD2; v_call: TRBV11-2; j_call: TRBJ2-1; cdr3_aa: CASSLNDPGLAFYNEQFF; cdr3_nt: TGTGCCAGCAGCTTAAACGACCCAGGACTAGCGTTTTACAATGAGCAGTTCTTC
clone_size: few; d_call: TRBD2; v_call: TRBV12-3/TRBV12-4; j_call: TRBJ2-7; cdr3_aa: CASRPGTSRYEQYF; cdr3_nt: TGTGCCAGCAGACCCGGGACTAGCCGCTACGAGCAGTACTTC
clone_size: few; d_call: -; v_call: TRBV6-2/TRBV6-3; j_call: TRBJ2-7; cdr3_aa: CASSPYHGGGFYEQYF; cdr3_nt: TGTGCCAGCAGTCCTTACCACGGGGGAGGCTTCTACGAGCAGTACTTC
clone_size: -; d_call: TRBD2; v_call: TRBV20-1; j_call: TRBJ2-7; cdr3_aa: CGANRGGYEQYF; cdr3_nt: TGCGGTGCCAACCGGGGGGGCTACGAGCAGTACTTC
clone_size: -; d_call: -; v_call: TRBV6-5; j_call: TRBJ1-2; cdr3_aa: CATVDYGYTF; cdr3_nt: TGTGCCACGGTCGACTATGGCTACACCTTC
clone_size: -; d_call: -; v_call: TRBV6-6; j_call: TRBJ1-2; cdr3_aa: CASSYLGQSNYGYTF; cdr3_nt: TGTGCCAGCAGTTACCTTGGACAGAGTAACTATGGCTACACCTTC
clone_size: few; d_call: -; v_call: TRBV24-1; j_call: TRBJ1-5; cdr3_aa: CATADLYSNQPQHF; cdr3_nt: TGTGCCACCGCAGATCTTTATAGCAATCAGCCCCAGCATTTT
clone_size: -; d_call: -; v_call: TRBV6-5; j_call: TRBJ2-7; cdr3_aa: CASSYDRGDYEQYF; cdr3_nt: TGTGCCAGCAGTTACGACCGAGGGGACTACGAGCAGTACTTC
clone_size: -; d_call: -; v_call: TRBV7-9; j_call: TRBJ1-4; cdr3_aa: CASRFSGEEKLFF; cdr3_nt: TGTGCCAGCAGATTCAGCGGTGAGGAAAAACTGTTTTTT
clone_size: many; d_call: TRBD1; v_call: TRBV15; j_call: TRBJ1-1; cdr3_aa: CAIATGDTEAFF; cdr3_nt: TGTGCCATCGCAACAGGGGACACTGAAGCTTTCTTT
clone_size: few; d_call: -; v_call: TRBV12-3/TRBV12-4; j_call: TRBJ2-5; cdr3_aa: CASSFGGSIETQYF; cdr3_nt: TGTGCCAGCAGTTTTGGAGGCAGCATCGAGACCCAGTACTTC
clone_size: -; d_call: -; v_call: TRBV5-6; j_call: TRBJ2-6; cdr3_aa: CASSPRSLTF; cdr3_nt: TGTGCCAGCAGCCCTCGGAGTCTGACTTTC
clone_size: -; d_call: TRBD2; v_call: TRBV18; j_call: TRBJ2-7; cdr3_aa: CASSPPLAGGWSYEQYF; cdr3_nt: TGTGCCAGCTCACCACCGTTAGCGGGAGGTTGGTCCTACGAGCAGTACTTC
clone_size: few; d_call: TRBD1; v_call: TRBV5-1; j_call: TRBJ1-1; cdr3_aa: CASSLASQGARGAFF; cdr3_nt: TGCGCCAGCAGCTTGGCGAGTCAGGGGGCGCGGGGAGCTTTCTTT
clone_size: few; d_call: -; v_call: TRBV12-3/TRBV12-4; j_call: TRBJ2-7; cdr3_aa: CAPDPYRLVDSYEQYF; cdr3_nt: TGTGCCCCTGACCCTTACCGGCTCGTCGATTCCTACGAGCAGTACTTC
clone_size: few; d_call: TRBD1; v_call: TRBV4-3; j_call: TRBJ1-6; cdr3_aa: CASSPRTGRDVRSPLHF; cdr3_nt: TGCGCCAGCAGCCCCCGGACAGGGAGGGATGTTCGCTCACCCCTCCACTTT
clone_size: -; d_call: TRBD1; v_call: TRBV10-3; j_call: TRBJ2-5; cdr3_aa: CAIQRGPSQETQYF; cdr3_nt: TGTGCCATCCAGAGGGGGCCATCACAAGAGACCCAGTACTTC
clone_size: -; d_call: -; v_call: TRBV7-9; j_call: TRBJ2-7; cdr3_aa: CASSLWASSYEQYF; cdr3_nt: TGTGCCAGCAGCTTATGGGCTAGCTCCTACGAGCAGTACTTC
clone_size: -; d_call: -; v_call: TRBV21-1; j_call: TRBJ2-7; cdr3_aa: CASSQKGNLSYEQYF; cdr3_nt: TGTGCCAGCAGCCAGAAGGGCAATCTCTCCTACGAGCAGTACTTC
clone_size: -; d_call: -; v_call: TRBV5-4; j_call: TRBJ2-7; cdr3_aa: CASQADSYEQYF; cdr3_nt: TGTGCCAGCCAGGCAGATAGCTACGAGCAGTACTTC
clone_size: few; d_call: -; v_call: TRBV4-3; j_call: TRBJ2-7; cdr3_aa: CASSQGFPQGYEQYF; cdr3_nt: TGCGCCAGCAGCCAAGGTTTCCCACAGGGATACGAGCAGTACTTC
clone_size: few; d_call: TRBD1; v_call: TRBV4-3; j_call: TRBJ1-1; cdr3_aa: CASSQGGTGETEAFF; cdr3_nt: TGCGCCAGCAGCCAAGGTGGGACAGGGGAGACTGAAGCTTTCTTT
clone_size: once; d_call: TRBD1; v_call: TRBV15; j_call: TRBJ2-1; cdr3_aa: CATSREDRGRNEQFF; cdr3_nt: TGTGCCACCAGCAGGGAGGACAGGGGGCGGAATGAGCAGTTCTTC
clone_size: -; d_call: -; v_call: TRBV20-1; j_call: TRBJ2-3; cdr3_aa: CSARDRATDTQYF; cdr3_nt: TGCAGTGCTAGAGACAGGGCCACAGATACGCAGTATTTT
clone_size: many; d_call: TRBD1; v_call: TRBV10-3; j_call: TRBJ1-2; cdr3_aa: CAIGQEGYGYTF; cdr3_nt: TGTGCCATCGGACAGGAAGGCTATGGCTACACCTTC
clone_size: -; d_call: TRBD2; v_call: TRBV28; j_call: TRBJ2-1; cdr3_aa: CASSSASGPSHVEQFF; cdr3_nt: TGTGCCAGCAGTTCCGCTAGCGGGCCCTCTCATGTGGAGCAGTTCTTC
clone_size: few; d_call: -; v_call: TRBV12-3/TRBV12-4; j_call: TRBJ1-5; cdr3_aa: CASSLYGFTGTNQPQHF; cdr3_nt: TGTGCCAGCAGTTTATACGGTTTCACAGGGACGAATCAGCCCCAGCATTTT
clone_size: -; d_call: -; v_call: TRBV18; j_call: TRBJ1-6; cdr3_aa: CASSEYKNNSPLHF; cdr3_nt: TGTGCCAGCTCAGAATACAAGAATAATTCACCCCTCCACTTT
clone_size: -; d_call: TRBD2; v_call: TRBV10-3; j_call: TRBJ2-7; cdr3_aa: CAIRLTSGKDEQYF; cdr3_nt: TGTGCCATCAGGTTGACTAGCGGGAAAGATGAGCAGTACTTC
clone_size: -; d_call: -; v_call: TRBV18; j_call: TRBJ1-3; cdr3_aa: CASSRRDGGNTIYF; cdr3_nt: TGTGCCAGCTCACGTCGGGACGGTGGAAACACCATATATTTT
clone_size: many; d_call: TRBD1; v_call: TRBV7-2; j_call: TRBJ1-4; cdr3_aa: CASSLGQYNEKLFF; cdr3_nt: TGTGCCAGCAGCCTGGGACAGTATAATGAAAAACTGTTTTTT
clone_size: few; d_call: -; v_call: TRBV9; j_call: TRBJ1-6; cdr3_aa: CASGEFGSPLHF; cdr3_nt: TGTGCCAGCGGGGAGTTTGGTTCACCCCTCCACTTT
clone_size: many; d_call: -; v_call: TRBV14; j_call: TRBJ1-4; cdr3_aa: CASSQATGASNEKLFF; cdr3_nt: TGTGCCAGCAGCCAAGCGACGGGGGCAAGTAATGAAAAACTGTTTTTT
clone_size: few; d_call: -; v_call: TRBV9; j_call: TRBJ2-5; cdr3_aa: CASSPVGGRPYETQYF; cdr3_nt: TGTGCCAGCAGCCCCGTTGGTGGGAGACCGTACGAGACCCAGTACTTC
clone_size: -; d_call: -; v_call: TRBV10-3; j_call: TRBJ1-2; cdr3_aa: CAISAENGYTF; cdr3_nt: TGTGCCATCAGTGCAGAAAATGGCTACACCTTC
clone_size: -; d_call: -; v_call: TRBV4-2; j_call: TRBJ2-4; cdr3_aa: CASSQEIQGSIQYF; cdr3_nt: TGTGCCAGCAGCCAAGAGATCCAGGGAAGCATTCAGTACTTC
clone_size: -; d_call: TRBD2; v_call: TRBV15; j_call: TRBJ2-7; cdr3_aa: CATRDSGRNEQYF; cdr3_nt: TGTGCCACCAGAGATAGCGGGAGGAACGAGCAGTACTTC
clone_size: -; d_call: -; v_call: TRBV4-3; j_call: TRBJ1-3; cdr3_aa: CASSRMGNTIYF; cdr3_nt: TGCGCCAGCAGCCGAATGGGAAACACCATATATTTT
clone_size: few; d_call: -; v_call: TRBV4-3; j_call: TRBJ1-1; cdr3_aa: CASSLGQPYTEAFF; cdr3_nt: TGCGCCAGCAGCCTTGGACAGCCGTACACTGAAGCTTTCTTT
clone_size: few; d_call: -; v_call: TRBV12-3/TRBV12-4; j_call: TRBJ1-4; cdr3_aa: CASSLWGSEKLFF; cdr3_nt: TGTGCCAGCAGTTTATGGGGAAGTGAAAAACTGTTTTTT
clone_size: -; d_call: -; v_call: TRBV10-2; j_call: TRBJ2-5; cdr3_aa: CASKLKETQYF; cdr3_nt: TGCGCCAGCAAGTTGAAAGAGACCCAGTACTTC
clone_size: few; d_call: -; v_call: TRBV20-1; j_call: TRBJ2-7; cdr3_aa: CSASSQDEQYF; cdr3_nt: TGCAGTGCTAGTTCCCAAGACGAGCAGTACTTC
clone_size: -; d_call: -; v_call: TRBV6-6; j_call: TRBJ2-5; cdr3_aa: CASSSGSLETQYF; cdr3_nt: TGTGCCAGCAGTTCCGGGAGCCTGGAGACCCAGTACTTC
clone_size: -; d_call: -; v_call: TRBV5-4; j_call: TRBJ2-7; cdr3_aa: CASSLDSQNSYEQYF; cdr3_nt: TGTGCCAGCAGCTTGGACTCACAGAACTCCTACGAGCAGTACTTC